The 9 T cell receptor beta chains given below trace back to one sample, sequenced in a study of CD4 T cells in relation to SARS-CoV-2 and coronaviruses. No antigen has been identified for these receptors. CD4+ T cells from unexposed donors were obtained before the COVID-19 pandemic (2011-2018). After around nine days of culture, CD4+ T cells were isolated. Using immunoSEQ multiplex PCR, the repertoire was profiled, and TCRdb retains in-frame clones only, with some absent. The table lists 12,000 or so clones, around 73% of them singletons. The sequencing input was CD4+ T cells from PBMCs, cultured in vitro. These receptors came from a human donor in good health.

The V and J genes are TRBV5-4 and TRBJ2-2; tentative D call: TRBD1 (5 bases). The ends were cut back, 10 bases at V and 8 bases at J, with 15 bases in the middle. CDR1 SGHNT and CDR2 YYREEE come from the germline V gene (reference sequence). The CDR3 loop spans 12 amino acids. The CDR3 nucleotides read TGTGCCGCCGGCAGGGAAGCTGGGGAGCTGTTTTTT. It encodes CAAGREAGELFF.

The CDR3 sequence is CASGPSEGETQYF. CDR3 coding DNA: TGCGCCAGCGGCCCGAGCGAGGGAGAGACCCAGTACTTC. The V call is TRBV10-1, the J call TRBJ2-5; a possible D gene is TRBD2 (5 bases). Germline assignment: CDR1 WNHNN and CDR2 SYGVQD (reference sequence). V was pared by 8 bases and J by 4 bases, with 14 bases between. The CDR3 sequence is 13 residues long.

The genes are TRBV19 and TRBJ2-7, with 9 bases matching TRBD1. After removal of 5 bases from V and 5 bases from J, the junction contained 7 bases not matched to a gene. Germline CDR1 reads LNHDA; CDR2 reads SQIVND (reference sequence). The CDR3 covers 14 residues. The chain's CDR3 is CASSRRQGVDEQYF. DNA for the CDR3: TGTGCCAGTAGTCGCCGACAGGGGGTCGACGAGCAGTACTTC.

CDR3 DNA: TGTGCCAGCAGTTACTCTCGACTAGCGCGGGGCAATGAGCAGTTCTTC. It translates to CASSYSRLARGNEQFF. The chain combines TRBV6-5 with TRBJ2-1; 8 bases match TRBD2. This CDR3 comprises 16 residues. Trimming at V came to 0 bases and at J to 6 bases, leaving 7 bases not matched to a gene. The germline gives CDR1 MNHEY, CDR2 SVGAGI.

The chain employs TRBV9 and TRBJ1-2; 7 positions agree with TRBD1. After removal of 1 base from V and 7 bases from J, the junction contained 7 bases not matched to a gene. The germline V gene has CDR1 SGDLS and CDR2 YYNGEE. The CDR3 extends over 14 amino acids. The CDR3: CASSVMQDRSGYTF. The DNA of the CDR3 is TGTGCCAGCAGCGTAATGCAGGACAGGAGTGGCTACACCTTC. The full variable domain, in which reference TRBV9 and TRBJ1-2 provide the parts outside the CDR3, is DSGVTQTPKHLITATGQRVTLRCSPRSGDLSVYWYQQSLDQGLQFLIQYYNGEERAKGNILERFSAQQFPDLHSELNLSSLELGDSALYFCASSVMQDRSGYTFGSGTRLTVV.

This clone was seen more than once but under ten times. This CDR3 is CASSFRGDRGNEQYF. The CDR3 coding sequence is TGTGCCAGCTCATTCCGCGGCGACAGGGGGAACGAGCAGTACTTC. The V call is TRBV18, the J call TRBJ2-7, with 9 positions matching TRBD1. Germline trimming cut 5 bases from V and 5 bases from J; bases unmatched to any gene: 10. The V gene's germline CDR1 is KGHSH and CDR2 LQKENI. The CDR3 has 15 amino acids.

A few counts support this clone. The CDR3 here is CASAESRYNEQFF. CDR3 nucleotides: TGCGCCAGCGCTGAATCCCGCTACAATGAGCAGTTCTTC. The gene calls are TRBV10-1 and TRBJ2-1; D gene unclear. V lost 8 bases, J lost 3 bases, and 11 bases lay in between. The CDR3 is 13 amino acids. Germline V gene sequence: CDR1 WNHNN, CDR2 SYGVQD (reference sequence).

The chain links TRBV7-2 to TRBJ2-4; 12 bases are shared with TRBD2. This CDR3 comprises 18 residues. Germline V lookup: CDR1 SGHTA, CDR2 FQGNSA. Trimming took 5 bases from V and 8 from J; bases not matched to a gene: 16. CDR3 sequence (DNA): TGTGCCAGCAGCCACCCAAGGGCTAGCGGGGGGGCTGGGTACATTCAGTACTTC. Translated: CASSHPRASGGAGYIQYF.

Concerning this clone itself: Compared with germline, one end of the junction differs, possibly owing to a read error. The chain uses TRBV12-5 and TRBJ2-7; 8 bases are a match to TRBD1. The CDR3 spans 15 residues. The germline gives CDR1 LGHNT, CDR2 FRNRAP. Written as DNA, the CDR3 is TGTGCTAGTGGTTTGGGCCAGGGACAGGAGTTTACGAGCATCTTC. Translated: CASGLGQGQEFTSIF. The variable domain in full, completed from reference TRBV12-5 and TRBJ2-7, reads DARVTQTPRHKVTEMGQEVTMRCQPILGHNTVFWYRQTMMQGLELLAYFRNRAPLDDSGMPKDRFSAEMPDATLATLKIQPSEPRDSAVYFCASGLGQGQEFTSIFGPGTRLTVT.